The clone carrying this TCR beta chain was counted at least ten times. Its target is unknown. This specimen belongs to a study of breast tumors, draining lymph nodes, adjacent tissues. Study-wide results and caveats: Tumor TCR diversity was below lymph nodes but above nontumor tissue.

This CDR3 comprises 13 residues. The J segment lost 7 bases and the V segment lost 4 bases, leaving 8 bases of the junction unmatched. Per germline, CDR1 SGHRS and CDR2 YFSETQ. The lymph nodes were axillary draining lymph nodes from breast cancer patients. MiXCR, applied by TCRdb to the multiplex PCR reads, yields one record per CDR3 protein. The sample holds under 350,000 distinct CDR3 sequences; 30% to 35% are singletons and the top ten take 1.1%. The TCR sequence derives from a female donor with breast cancer. Some clones in this sample may be carry-over from other donors' samples. The gene calls are TRBV5-1 and TRBJ2-7; TRBD1 aligns across 7 bases. The sample comprised axillary lymph node tissue. CDR3 residues: CASSPGQPPEQYF. The CDR3 bases are TGCGCCAGCAGCCCGGGACAGCCCCCGGAGCAGTACTTC.